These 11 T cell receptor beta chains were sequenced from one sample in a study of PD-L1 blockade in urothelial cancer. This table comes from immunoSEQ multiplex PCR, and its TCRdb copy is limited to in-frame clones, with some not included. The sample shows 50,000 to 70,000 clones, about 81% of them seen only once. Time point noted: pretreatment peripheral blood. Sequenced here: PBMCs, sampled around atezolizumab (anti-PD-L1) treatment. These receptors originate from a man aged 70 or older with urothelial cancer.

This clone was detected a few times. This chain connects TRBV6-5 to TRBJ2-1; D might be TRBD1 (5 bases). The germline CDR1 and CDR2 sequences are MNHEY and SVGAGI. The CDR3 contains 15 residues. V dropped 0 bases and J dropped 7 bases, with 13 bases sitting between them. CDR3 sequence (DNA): TGTGCCAGCAGTTACTCGAGCAGGGATGGAAATGAGCAGTTCTTC. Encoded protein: CASSYSSRDGNEQFF.

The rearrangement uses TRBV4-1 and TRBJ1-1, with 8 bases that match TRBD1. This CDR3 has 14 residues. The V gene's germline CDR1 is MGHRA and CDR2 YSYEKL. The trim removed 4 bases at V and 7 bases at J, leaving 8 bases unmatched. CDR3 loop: CASSLNRDRFEAFF. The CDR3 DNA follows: TGCGCCAGCAGCCTAAACCGGGACAGGTTTGAAGCTTTCTTT.

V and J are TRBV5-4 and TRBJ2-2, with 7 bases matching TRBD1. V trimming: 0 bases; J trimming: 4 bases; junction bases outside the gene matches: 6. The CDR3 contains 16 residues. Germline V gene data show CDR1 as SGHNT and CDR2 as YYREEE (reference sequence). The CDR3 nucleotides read TGTGCCAGCAGCTTGGCTACAGGGGTAGTCACCGGGGAGCTGTTTTTT. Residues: CASSLATGVVTGELFF.

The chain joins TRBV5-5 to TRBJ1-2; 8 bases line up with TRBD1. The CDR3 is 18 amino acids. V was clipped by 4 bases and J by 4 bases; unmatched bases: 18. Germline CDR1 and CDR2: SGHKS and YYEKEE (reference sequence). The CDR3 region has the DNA TGTGCCAGCAGCGAAGGGGAGGTTTTGACAGGGGCTGGCTATGGCTACACCTTC. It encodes CASSEGEVLTGAGYGYTF.

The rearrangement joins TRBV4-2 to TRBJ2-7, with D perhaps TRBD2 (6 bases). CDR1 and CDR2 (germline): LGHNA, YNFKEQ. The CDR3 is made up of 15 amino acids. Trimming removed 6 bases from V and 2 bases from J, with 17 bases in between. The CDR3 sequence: CASSRVRDSTYEQYF. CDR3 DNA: TGTGCCAGCAGTAGAGTCCGGGACTCAACCTACGAGCAGTACTTC.

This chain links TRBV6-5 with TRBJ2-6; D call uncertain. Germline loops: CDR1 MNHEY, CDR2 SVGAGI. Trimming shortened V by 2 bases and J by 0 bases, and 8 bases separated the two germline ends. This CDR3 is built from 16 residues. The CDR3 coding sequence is TGTGCCAGCAGTTACGAATCGGGCTCTGGGGCCAACGTCCTGACTTTC. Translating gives CASSYESGSGANVLTF.

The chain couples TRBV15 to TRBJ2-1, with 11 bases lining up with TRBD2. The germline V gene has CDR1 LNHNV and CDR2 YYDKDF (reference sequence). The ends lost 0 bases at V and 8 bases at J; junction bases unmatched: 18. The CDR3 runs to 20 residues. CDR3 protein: CATSRDLEIGLAGRNDEQFF. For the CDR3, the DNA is TGTGCCACCAGCAGAGACCTCGAGATCGGACTAGCGGGCCGCAACGATGAGCAGTTCTTC.

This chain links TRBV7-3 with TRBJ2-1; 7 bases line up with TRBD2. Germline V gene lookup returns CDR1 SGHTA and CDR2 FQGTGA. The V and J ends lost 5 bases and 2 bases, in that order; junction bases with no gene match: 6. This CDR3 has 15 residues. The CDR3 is CASSPNGGTYNEQFF. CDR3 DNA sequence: TGTGCCAGCAGCCCTAACGGGGGGACCTACAATGAGCAGTTCTTC.

CDR3 sequence: CASIPTGPGDEQFF. CDR3 sequence (DNA): TGTGCCAGCATCCCTACAGGGCCCGGCGATGAGCAGTTCTTC. The chain combines TRBV27 with TRBJ2-1, with D perhaps matching TRBD1 (6 bases). The CDR3 runs to 14 residues. Trimming cost V 7 bases and J 8 bases, with 18 bases left between them. Germline V gene lookup returns CDR1 MNHEY and CDR2 SMNVEV (reference sequence).

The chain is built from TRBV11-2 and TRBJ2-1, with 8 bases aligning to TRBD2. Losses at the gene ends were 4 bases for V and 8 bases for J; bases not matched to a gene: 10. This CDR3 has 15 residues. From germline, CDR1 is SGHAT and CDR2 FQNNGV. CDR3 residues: CASSSLSGSLDEQFF. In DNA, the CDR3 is TGTGCCAGCAGCTCCTTAAGCGGGAGTCTGGATGAGCAGTTCTTC.

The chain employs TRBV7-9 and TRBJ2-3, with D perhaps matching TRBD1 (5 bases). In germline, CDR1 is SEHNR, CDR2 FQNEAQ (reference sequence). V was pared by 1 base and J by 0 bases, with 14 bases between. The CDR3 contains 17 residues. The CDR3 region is CASSLDITGASTDTQYF. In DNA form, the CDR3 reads TGTGCCAGCAGCTTAGATATTACAGGCGCTAGCACAGATACGCAGTATTTT.